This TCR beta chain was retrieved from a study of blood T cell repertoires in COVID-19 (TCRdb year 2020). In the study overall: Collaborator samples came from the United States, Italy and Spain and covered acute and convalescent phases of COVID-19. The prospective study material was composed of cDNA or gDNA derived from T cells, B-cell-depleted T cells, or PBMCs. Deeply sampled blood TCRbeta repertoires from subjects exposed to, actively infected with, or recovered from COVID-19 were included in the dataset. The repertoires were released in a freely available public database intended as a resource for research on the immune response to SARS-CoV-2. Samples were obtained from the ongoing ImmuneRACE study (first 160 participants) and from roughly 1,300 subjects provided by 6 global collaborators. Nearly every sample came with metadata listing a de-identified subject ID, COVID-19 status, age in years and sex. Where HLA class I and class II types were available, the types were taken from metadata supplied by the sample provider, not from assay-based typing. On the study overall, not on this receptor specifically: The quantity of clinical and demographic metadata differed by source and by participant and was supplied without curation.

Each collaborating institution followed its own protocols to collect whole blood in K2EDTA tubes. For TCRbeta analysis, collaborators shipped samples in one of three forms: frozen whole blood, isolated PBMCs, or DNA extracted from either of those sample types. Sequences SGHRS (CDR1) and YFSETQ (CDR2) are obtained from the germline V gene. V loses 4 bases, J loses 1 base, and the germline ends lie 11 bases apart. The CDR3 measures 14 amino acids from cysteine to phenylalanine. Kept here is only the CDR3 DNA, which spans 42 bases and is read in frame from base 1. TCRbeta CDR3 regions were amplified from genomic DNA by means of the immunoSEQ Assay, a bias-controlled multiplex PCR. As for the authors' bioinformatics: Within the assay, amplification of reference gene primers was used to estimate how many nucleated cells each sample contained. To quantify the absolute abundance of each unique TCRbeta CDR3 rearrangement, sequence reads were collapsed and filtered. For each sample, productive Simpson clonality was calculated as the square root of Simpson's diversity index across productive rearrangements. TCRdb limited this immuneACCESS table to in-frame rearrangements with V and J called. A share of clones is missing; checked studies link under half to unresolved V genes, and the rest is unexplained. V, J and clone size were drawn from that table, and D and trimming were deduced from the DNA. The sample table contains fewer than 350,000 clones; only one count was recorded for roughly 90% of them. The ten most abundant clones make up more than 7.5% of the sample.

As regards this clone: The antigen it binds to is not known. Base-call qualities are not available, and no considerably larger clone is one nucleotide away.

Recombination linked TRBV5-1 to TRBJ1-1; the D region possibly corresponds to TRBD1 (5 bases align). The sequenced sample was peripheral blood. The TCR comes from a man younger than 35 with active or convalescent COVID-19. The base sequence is TGCGCCAGCAGCAGGCGGGACGCGAACACTGAAGCTTTCTTT. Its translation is CASSRRDANTEAFF.